The clone carrying this TCR beta chain has a count of ten or more. Its target is unknown. Trimming shortened V by 8 bases and J by 6 bases, and 17 bases separated the two germline ends. Per germline, CDR1 MDHEN and CDR2 SYDVKM. CDR3 length equals 14 residues. The sample comes from a study of identical twins. Each CDR3 protein is one row after TCRdb ran MiXCR on the 5' RACE reads. The sample records about 220,000 distinct CDR3 sequences, around 8% being singletons. Study-level findings and limits: Out-of-frame beta chain sequences displayed weaker excess sharing between twins.

This sample also belongs to another study, concerning yellow fever vaccine responses in identical twins.

Specimen: memory (CD45RO+) T cells sorted from blood. This chain links TRBV28 with TRBJ1-5; D unclear. The TCR comes from a woman between 18 and 30 years old in good health. The CDR3, as DNA: TGTGCCAGCGATATTTGGGAGGTCAGTCAGCCCCAGCATTTT. It specifies CASDIWEVSQPQHF.